The 26 T cell receptor beta chains presented below share a single source sample, sequenced in a study of STAT5B mutations in CD4+ large granular lymphocyte leukemia. Some clones are missing from TCRdb's copy, which holds only in-frame ones; the method was immunoSEQ multiplex PCR. The table includes tens of thousands of clones, about 79% detected once. The sequencing input was CD4+ T cells from blood buffy coats. These receptor sequences come from a human donor in good health.

The genes are TRBV9 and TRBJ1-1; D call uncertain. CDR1 is SGDLS and CDR2 is YYNGEE in the germline V gene. The ends were cut back, 0 bases at V and 3 bases at J, with 6 bases in the middle. This CDR3 region has 13 residues. The CDR3: CASSVESDTEAFF. The CDR3 DNA follows: TGTGCCAGCAGCGTAGAATCAGACACTGAAGCTTTCTTT.

The genes are TRBV5-1 and TRBJ1-1; D is perhaps TRBD1 (5 bases). Germline CDR1 is SGHRS and CDR2 is YFSETQ. V was shortened by 1 base and J by 2 bases, with 9 bases between the two germline ends. The CDR3 is made up of 14 amino acids. Here the CDR3 DNA reads TGCGCCAGCAGCTTGTGGGGGGGTAACACTGAAGCTTTCTTT. It encodes CASSLWGGNTEAFF.

This sequence joins TRBV5-5 and TRBJ2-5; 8 bases agree with TRBD1. The CDR3 sequence is 16 residues long. The germline V gene encodes CDR1 SGHKS and CDR2 YYEKEE (reference sequence). The junction had 10 bases not matched to a gene; V was cut back by 2 bases and J by 4 bases. The CDR3 region has the DNA TGTGCCAGCAGCTTTGGGTGGGATGACAGGGGAGAGACCCAGTACTTC. The encoded protein is CASSFGWDDRGETQYF.

The chain combines TRBV18 with TRBJ2-5; 7 bases fit TRBD2. The CDR3 is made up of 15 amino acids. After removal of 2 bases from V and 4 bases from J, the junction contained 7 bases not matched to a gene. Germline V CDR1 and CDR2: KGHSH, LQKENI. The CDR3 nucleotides are TGTGCCAGCTCACCAACAGAGGGGAGGGGAGAGACCCAGTACTTC. Translated: CASSPTEGRGETQYF.

V gene TRBV5-4 combines with J gene TRBJ2-1, with 9 nucleotides matching TRBD2. Germline loops: CDR1 SGHNT, CDR2 YYREEE (reference sequence). V was clipped by 0 bases and J by 10 bases; unmatched bases: 14. The CDR3 is 17 amino acids. The CDR3 is CASSLGPDGGRGVEQFF. CDR3 nucleotide sequence: TGTGCCAGCAGCTTGGGTCCGGACGGCGGGAGGGGAGTCGAGCAGTTCTTC.

Regarding this clone: The sample has other DNA sequences that encode this CDR3 too. This rearrangement joins TRBV29-1 to TRBJ2-7; perhaps TRBD1 as D (6 bases). Germline-derived CDR1 and CDR2 are SQVTM and ANQGSEA. The CDR3 totals 12 residues. V was pared by 4 bases and J by 4 bases, with 11 bases between. CDR3 bases: TGCAGCGTTGCTCATGGACAGTACGAGCAGTACTTC. The encoded protein is CSVAHGQYEQYF.

This chain links TRBV5-1 with TRBJ2-3, with TRBD2 identical over 8 bases. This CDR3 region has 17 residues. The germline gives CDR1 SGHRS, CDR2 YFSETQ. V trimming: 1 base; J trimming: 4 bases; junction bases outside the gene matches: 11. CDR3 sequence reads: CASSLPVGREGADTQYF. CDR3 DNA sequence: TGCGCCAGCAGCTTGCCCGTCGGGAGGGAGGGTGCAGATACGCAGTATTTT.

The CDR3 nucleotides are TGTGCCAGTAGTATCATAGGGTTAAACTATGGCTACACCTTC. Protein: CASSIIGLNYGYTF. The chain links TRBV19 to TRBJ1-2; no clear D gene. Germline loops: CDR1 LNHDA, CDR2 SQIVND (reference sequence). V shed 3 bases and J shed 2 bases, with 10 bases lying between them. This CDR3 region has 14 residues. The full variable domain, completed using reference TRBV19 and TRBJ1-2, is DGGITQSPKYLFRKEGQNVTLSCEQNLNHDAMYWYRQDPGQGLRLIYYSQIVNDFQKGDIAEGYSVSREKKESFPLTVTSAQKNPTAFYLCASSIIGLNYGYTFGSGTRLTVV.

The chain joins TRBV6-5 to TRBJ1-1, with 8 bases fitting TRBD1. Per the germline V gene, CDR1 is MNHEY and CDR2 is SVGAGI. The junction had 4 bases not matched to a gene; V was cut back by 5 bases and J by 8 bases. CDR3 length equals 12 residues. The CDR3 DNA sequence: TGTGCCAGCAGTGGGGACAGGATAGAAGCTTTCTTT. It translates to CASSGDRIEAFF.

The V gene is TRBV28, the J gene TRBJ1-1, with TRBD1 as a possible D gene (5 bases). Germline V gives CDR1 MDHEN, CDR2 SYDVKM. The CDR3 totals 14 residues. V lost 6 bases and J 4 bases, leaving 15 bases between the germline ends. The CDR3, as DNA: TGTGCCAGCAGCCCGGGACTGCAGGGCACTGAAGCTTTCTTT. It codes for CASSPGLQGTEAFF.

The chain couples TRBV29-1 to TRBJ1-1, with D hard to call. The CDR3 contains 14 residues. Trimming removed 6 bases at V and 0 bases at J, with 14 bases between. Germline CDR1 reads SQVTM; CDR2 reads ANQGSEA. CDR3 protein: CSVSVASLNTEAFF. The CDR3 nucleotides are TGCAGCGTAAGTGTGGCCAGCTTGAACACTGAAGCTTTCTTT.

This chain uses TRBV7-2 with TRBJ2-2, with 7 bases lining up with TRBD1. The CDR3 covers 14 residues. The trim removed 5 bases at V and 2 bases at J, leaving 2 bases unmatched. From germline, CDR1 is SGHTA and CDR2 FQGNSA. CDR3 nucleotide sequence: TGTGCCAGCAGCCGACAGGGCAACACCGGGGAGCTGTTTTTT. Translation gives CASSRQGNTGELFF.

The chain is built from TRBV5-1 and TRBJ1-6, with TRBD1 matching 7 bases. The V segment lost 5 bases and the J segment 8 bases; nucleotides outside the gene matches: 10. The germline CDR1 and CDR2 sequences are SGHRS and YFSETQ. CDR3 length equals 15 residues. CDR3 in DNA: TGCGCCAGCAGGAAGACAGGGTCCGAATATTCACCCCTCCACTTT. This sequence encodes CASRKTGSEYSPLHF. The full variable domain, rest sourced from reference TRBV5-1 and TRBJ1-6, is KAGVTQTPRYLIKTRGQQVTLSCSPISGHRSVSWYQQTPGQGLQFLFEYFSETQRNKGNFPGRFSGRQFSNSRSEMNVSTLELGDSALYLCASRKTGSEYSPLHFGNGTRLTVT.

This clone has a handful of counts. This chain joins TRBV5-4 and TRBJ1-6, with D uncertain. Germline V gene data show CDR1 as SGHNT and CDR2 as YYREEE (reference sequence). The CDR3 runs to 13 residues. V was clipped by 4 bases and J by 8 bases, with 10 bases between them. The CDR3 reads CASSTDLYSPLHF. CDR3 sequence (DNA): TGTGCCAGCAGCACTGACCTTTATTCACCCCTCCACTTT.

The rearrangement links TRBV7-2 to TRBJ2-5, with D perhaps TRBD1 or TRBD2 (5 bases each). This CDR3 spans 13 amino acids. Germline V gene lookup returns CDR1 SGHTA and CDR2 FQGNSA. V lost 5 bases, J lost 9 bases, and 16 bases lay in between. This chain's CDR3 is CASSRDPVGAQYF. The CDR3 region has the DNA TGTGCCAGCAGCCGGGACCCGGTAGGGGCCCAGTACTTC.

V is TRBV18 and J is TRBJ1-3; D may be TRBD1 (6 bases). Germline CDR1 KGHSH, CDR2 LQKENI. The V end was cut by 0 bases, the J end by 7 bases, with 10 bases between. The CDR3 extends over 14 amino acids. The CDR3 protein is CASSPPTGSNTIYF. The CDR3 coding sequence is TGTGCCAGCTCACCACCAACAGGGAGTAACACCATATATTTT.

V and J are TRBV11-2 and TRBJ2-3; D not certain. CDR1 is SGHAT, CDR2 FQNNGV, per germline. The CDR3 has 16 residues. Trimming left V 2 bases short and J 2 bases short, with 14 bases between. The CDR3 loop reads CASSLTGNPSTDTQYF. Written as DNA, the CDR3 is TGTGCCAGCAGCTTAACGGGTAACCCCTCCACAGATACGCAGTATTTT.

The chain joins TRBV10-3 to TRBJ2-3; perhaps TRBD2 as D (6 bases). V gave up 11 bases and J gave up 0 bases, with 15 bases separating them. There are 14 residues in the CDR3. Germline lookup yields CDR1 ENHRY and CDR2 SYGVKD. DNA for the CDR3: TGTGCCGCAAAATCGGGGGTTAGCACAGATACGCAGTATTTT. The encoded protein is CAAKSGVSTDTQYF.

This chain joins TRBV10-2 and TRBJ2-2; no clear D gene. The CDR3 is 12 residues long. Deletions cut 6 bases from V and 7 bases from J, with 9 bases between. Germline V gives CDR1 WSHSY, CDR2 SAAADI. CDR3 region: CASSPGRGELFF. CDR3 DNA sequence: TGCGCCAGCAGCCCCGGGCGCGGGGAGCTGTTTTTT.

The chain has TRBV9 and TRBJ2-5; the match to TRBD2 covers 10 bases. Germline lookup yields CDR1 SGDLS and CDR2 YYNGEE. V dropped 4 bases and J dropped 2; count of bases not matched to a gene: 8. The CDR3 length is 16 residues. The CDR3 sequence: CASSTIPSGGQETQYF. CDR3 nucleotides: TGTGCCAGCAGCACCATCCCTAGCGGGGGACAAGAGACCCAGTACTTC.

This clone was counted only a few times. This sequence joins TRBV21-1 and TRBJ2-2; TRBD1, the D gene given by the table, was not confirmed from the DNA. TRBV21-1 is a known pseudogene. The CDR3 runs to 14 residues. The CDR3 DNA reads TGTGCCAGCAGCAGAAGGACAGGGCGGGAGGAGCTGTTTTTT. Protein: CASSRRTGREELFF.

This rearrangement joins TRBV28 to TRBJ1-4; 9 bases are shared with TRBD1. Germline CDR1 and CDR2: MDHEN and SYDVKM. CDR3 length: 12 residues. The J segment lost 7 bases and the V segment lost 6 bases, leaving 0 bases of the junction unmatched. The DNA of the CDR3 is TGTGCCAGCAGGACAGGGGGTGAAAAACTGTTTTTT. Residues: CASRTGGEKLFF.

The genes are TRBV4-3 and TRBJ1-1, with 7 bases fitting TRBD1. Germline-derived CDR1 and CDR2 are LGHNA and YSLEER. Trimming took 0 bases from V and 7 from J; bases not matched to a gene: 8. CDR3 length: 15 amino acids. The CDR3 DNA reads TGCGCCAGCAGCCAAGATTGGGGCGGGACAGTTGAAGCTTTCTTT. Its protein is CASSQDWGGTVEAFF.

The V gene is TRBV5-1, the J gene TRBJ2-5; TRBD2 aligns across 7 bases. The J segment lost 2 bases and the V segment lost 4 bases, leaving 8 bases of the junction unmatched. Germline V gene lookup returns CDR1 SGHRS and CDR2 YFSETQ. CDR3 size: 15 residues. In DNA, the CDR3 is TGCGCCAGCAGCCCCGGGACGGGAGGACAAGAGACCCAGTACTTC. Translation gives CASSPGTGGQETQYF. Filled out from reference TRBV5-1 and TRBJ2-5, the complete variable domain reads KAGVTQTPRYLIKTRGQQVTLSCSPISGHRSVSWYQQTPGQGLQFLFEYFSETQRNKGNFPGRFSGRQFSNSRSEMNVSTLELGDSALYLCASSPGTGGQETQYFGPGTRLLVL.

The chain joins TRBV19 to TRBJ2-1, with TRBD2 as a possible D gene (6 bases). Trimming took 6 bases from V and 0 from J, leaving 12 bases between them. Per germline, CDR1 LNHDA and CDR2 SQIVND (reference sequence). This CDR3 is built from 15 residues. The CDR3 region has the DNA TGTGCCAGTAGACCCGGACTATTCTCCTACAATGAGCAGTTCTTC. It codes for CASRPGLFSYNEQFF.

The table lists this clone with a count of one. This chain links TRBV6-1 with TRBJ2-7; D gene uncertain. The CDR3 is made up of 13 amino acids. The germline V and J ends were trimmed by 2 bases and 6 bases, with 11 bases remaining between them. The germline V gene has CDR1 MNHNS and CDR2 SASEGT. The CDR3 here is CASSESGVGEQYV. The CDR3 DNA reads as TGTGCCAGCAGTGAATCTGGGGTAGGCGAGCAGTACGTC.